Reported below is one TCR beta chain. The antigen it binds to is not known. The sample holds no much larger clone one base away, and base qualities are not on file. Participants in the prospective study were aged roughly 18 to 95 years, lived in 20 to 25 United States geographic areas, and enrolled through a virtual design. To assign participants to cohorts, the prospective study relied on clinical history that participants themselves reported in a screening survey and a study questionnaire. In the prospective study, whole blood, serum and a nasopharyngeal or oropharyngeal swab were collected from each participant by mobile phlebotomists. Prospective study participants could optionally give additional blood draws and questionnaires over an approximately two-month period. Before DNA extraction, prospective study blood samples were shipped either frozen or at room temperature. V and J lose 3 bases and 7 bases, and a span of 8 bases separates them. Sequences LNHNV (CDR1) and YYDKDF (CDR2) are obtained from the germline V gene (reference sequence). Including cysteine and phenylalanine, the CDR3 has 12 amino acids. CDR3 DNA is the only sequence kept; it has 36 bases, read in frame from the first base.

This sample was taken from a study of blood T cell repertoires in COVID-19 (dated by TCRdb to 2019 to 2021). Regarding the research as a whole: Collaborator samples came from the United States, Italy and Spain and covered acute and convalescent phases of COVID-19. The material from the prospective study consisted of cDNA or gDNA derived from T cells, B-cell-depleted T cells, or PBMCs. The dataset comprised deeply sampled blood TCRbeta repertoires from subjects exposed to, actively infected with, or recovered from COVID-19. The repertoires were released in a freely available public database meant as a resource for research on the immune response to SARS-CoV-2. Samples were obtained from the ongoing ImmuneRACE study (first 160 participants) and from some 1,200 subjects provided by 6 global collaborators. Sample metadata almost always included a de-identified subject ID, COVID-19 status, age in years and sex. HLA class I and class II types, where available, came from metadata supplied by the sample provider rather than from assay-based typing. Results the study describes overall, beyond this receptor: How much clinical and demographic metadata was included differed by source and by participant, and the metadata was provided uncurated.

TCRbeta CDR3 regions were amplified from genomic DNA by means of the immunoSEQ Assay, a bias-controlled multiplex PCR. Concerning the study's data processing: The number of nucleated cells in each sample was estimated from the amplification of reference gene primers within the assay. To quantify the absolute abundance of each unique TCRbeta CDR3 rearrangement, sequence reads were collapsed and filtered. For each sample, productive Simpson clonality was calculated as the square root of Simpson's diversity index across productive rearrangements. TCRdb obtained this table from immuneACCESS and retained in-frame rearrangements with V and J assigned. These tables miss some clones; where compared with another copy, unresolved V genes account for less than half of the shortfall, and the remainder is unexplained. The DNA gave D and trimming, while V, J and clone size come from that table. This sample holds about 440,000 clones; 70% to 90% were observed only once. Almost 2% of the sample goes to the ten largest clones.

This receptor was taken from a young woman with acute COVID-19. This receptor chain uses TRBV15 and TRBJ2-3; the D gene is not confidently resolved. The sequencing sample was made of PBMCs or T cells enriched from blood (not recorded which). The nucleotides are TGTGCCACCAGCAGCGAGCATTATACGCAGTATTTT. The encoded protein is CATSSEHYTQYF.